These 32 T cell receptor beta chains originate from one sample sequenced in a study of blood T cell repertoires in COVID-19. Method: immunoSEQ multiplex PCR; TCRdb's copy keeps in-frame clones and lacks some. The sample shows about 140,000 clones, about four fifths of them seen only once. Sequenced input: peripheral blood. The receptors here all came from a human donor in a cohort sampled during active COVID-19.

V gene TRBV5-6 combines with J gene TRBJ2-6, with D tentatively TRBD2 (6 bases). Germline V gene sequence: CDR1 SGHDT, CDR2 YYEEEE. The V gene lost 4 bases and the J gene lost 0 bases, with 14 bases spanning the gap. This CDR3 comprises 17 residues. This chain's CDR3 is CASSRRGGSSGANVLTF. In nucleotides, the CDR3 is TGTGCCAGCAGCCGGAGGGGAGGAAGCTCTGGGGCCAACGTCCTGACTTTC. The full variable domain, completed using reference TRBV5-6 and TRBJ2-6, is DAGVTQSPTHLIKTRGQQVTLRCSPKSGHDTVSWYQQALGQGPQFIFQYYEEEERQRGNFPDRFSGHQFPNYSSELNVNALLLGDSALYLCASSRRGGSSGANVLTFGAGSRLTVL.

The chain carries TRBV6-6 and TRBJ1-5; D ambiguous. Germline CDR1 is MNHNY and CDR2 is SVGAGI (reference sequence). V was trimmed by 3 bases and J by 6 bases, leaving 9 bases between them. This CDR3 spans 13 amino acids. The CDR3 protein is CASSYGEGQPQHF. CDR3 in DNA: TGTGCCAGCAGTTATGGGGAGGGTCAGCCCCAGCATTTT.

The chain carries TRBV4-3 and TRBJ2-1; 8 bases line up with TRBD2. Germline assignment: CDR1 LGHNA and CDR2 YSLEER. The trim removed 5 bases at V and 7 bases at J, leaving 7 bases unmatched. This CDR3 contains 14 residues. Written as DNA, the CDR3 is TGCGCCAGCAGCAAGCGGGAGTTTCGGAATGAGCAGTTCTTC. Translated, it gives CASSKREFRNEQFF.

The V gene is TRBV3-1 (or the pseudogene TRBV3-2), the J gene TRBJ2-2; no clear D gene. The germline gives CDR1 LGHDT, CDR2 YNNKEL (reference sequence). This CDR3 region has 16 residues. Trimming cost V 1 base and J 0 bases, with 9 bases left between them. The CDR3 DNA reads as TGTGCCAGCAGCCAAGGCCAGGCCGCGAACACCGGGGAGCTGTTTTTT. Translating it yields CASSQGQAANTGELFF.

This clone came up a few times. This chain links TRBV10-3 with TRBJ1-2; D gene uncertain. The germline gives CDR1 ENHRY, CDR2 SYGVKD. CDR3 length equals 14 residues. V was trimmed by 3 bases and J by 4 bases, leaving 12 bases between them. Written as DNA, the CDR3 is TGTGCCATCAGTGATTCGTCGTCTTTCTATGGCTACACCTTC. Translation gives CAISDSSSFYGYTF.

The rearrangement uses TRBV19 and TRBJ1-1; D is perhaps TRBD1 (5 bases). Looked up from germline, CDR1 is LNHDA and CDR2 is SQIVND (reference sequence). This CDR3 is built from 13 residues. V was trimmed by 5 bases and J by 7 bases, leaving 14 bases between them. The CDR3 DNA sequence: TGTGCCAGTAGTTTTCGGCGGGACGGTGAAGCTTTCTTT. It codes for CASSFRRDGEAFF.

The chain uses TRBV6-5 and TRBJ1-6, with 7 bases fitting TRBD1. After removal of 5 bases from V and 4 bases from J, the junction contained 5 bases not matched to a gene. Germline V gene data show CDR1 as MNHEY and CDR2 as SVGAGI. CDR3 length: 15 amino acids. The CDR3 nucleotides are TGTGCCAGCAGTACAGGGGCGTTTTATAATTCACCCCTCCACTTT. Translation: CASSTGAFYNSPLHF.

The CDR3 nucleotides are TGTGCCAGCAGTCCCCGGAATGAGCAGTTCTTC. Its protein product is CASSPRNEQFF. This chain uses TRBV28 with TRBJ2-1; no definite D call. This CDR3 has 11 amino acids. From germline, CDR1 is MDHEN and CDR2 SYDVKM. The germline V and J ends were trimmed by 5 bases and 7 bases, with 6 bases remaining between them.

The DNA for the CDR3 is TGTGCCAGCTCACCCGGGTTTAACCACAATGAGCAGTTCTTC. Translating it yields CASSPGFNHNEQFF. The V gene is TRBV18, the J gene TRBJ2-1, with D unclear. V lost 3 bases to trimming and J lost 5 bases, with 11 bases between them. This CDR3 is built from 14 residues. Per germline, CDR1 KGHSH and CDR2 LQKENI.

The chain is built from TRBV19 and TRBJ2-3; 10 nucleotides align to TRBD1. This CDR3 comprises 15 residues. The ends lost 3 bases at V and 1 base at J; junction bases unmatched: 1. Germline CDR1 is LNHDA and CDR2 is SQIVND (reference sequence). CDR3 protein: CASSIGTGGTDTQYF. As DNA, the CDR3 is TGTGCCAGTAGTATCGGGACAGGGGGCACAGATACGCAGTATTTT.

The table lists this clone with a count of one. The chain uses TRBV4-1 and TRBJ2-1; 11 nucleotides match TRBD2. CDR3 length: 17 amino acids. J gave up 4 bases and V 1 base, and 6 bases lay outside the gene matches. The V gene's germline CDR1 is MGHRA and CDR2 YSYEKL. The CDR3 is CASSQVGLAGGYNEQFF. The DNA for the CDR3 is TGCGCCAGCAGCCAAGTAGGGCTAGCGGGAGGATACAATGAGCAGTTCTTC.

V usage is TRBV21-1 and J usage is TRBJ2-1; no DNA check was done on the table's D call, TRBD2. TRBV21-1 is classified as a pseudogene. CDR3 length: 13 residues. CDR3 nucleotides: TGTGCCAGCAGCAGGTTCGGAGCGGGAGGGCAGTTCTTC. It encodes CASSRFGAGGQFF.

The chain links TRBV19 to TRBJ2-7; 14 bases agree with TRBD2. Germline CDR1 and CDR2: LNHDA and SQIVND (reference sequence). The V segment lost 4 bases and the J segment 5 bases; nucleotides outside the gene matches: 4. The CDR3 extends over 15 amino acids. CDR3 region: CASSSPGLAGDEQYF. CDR3 DNA sequence: TGTGCCAGTAGTAGTCCGGGACTAGCGGGAGACGAGCAGTACTTC.

The genes are TRBV9 and TRBJ2-2; TRBD2 aligns across 8 bases. The V gene end was trimmed by 3 bases and the J gene end by 7 bases; junction bases not matched to a gene: 2. Germline V gives CDR1 SGDLS, CDR2 YYNGEE. This CDR3 spans 13 amino acids. CDR3 protein: CASSETSVGELFF. The DNA of the CDR3 is TGTGCCAGCAGCGAGACTAGCGTCGGGGAGCTGTTTTTT.

V gene TRBV4-3 combines with J gene TRBJ1-2; maybe TRBD1 (6 bases). The length of the CDR3 is 14 residues. With 1 base removed from V and 8 bases from J, the gap between germline ends came to 14 bases. Germline CDR1 and CDR2: LGHNA and YSLEER. The DNA of the CDR3 is TGCGCCAGCAGCCAAGCAACACAGGGTTCCGGCTACACCTTC. Its translation is CASSQATQGSGYTF.

The gene calls are TRBV18 and TRBJ2-7; 9 positions match TRBD2. CDR1 is KGHSH and CDR2 is LQKENI in the germline V gene. The trim removed 5 bases at V and 5 bases at J, leaving 7 bases unmatched. This CDR3 region has 14 residues. CDR3 sequence: CASSVAGGPHEQYF. CDR3 nucleotide sequence: TGTGCCAGCTCAGTGGCGGGAGGGCCTCACGAGCAGTACTTC.

V gene TRBV27 combines with J gene TRBJ2-1; 8 bases are shared with TRBD2. The CDR3 covers 13 residues. CDR1 and CDR2 (germline): MNHEY, SMNVEV (reference sequence). V trimming: 5 bases; J trimming: 8 bases; junction bases outside the gene matches: 5. CDR3 DNA sequence: TGTGCCAGCAGTCCCCGGGAGGGCGATGAGCAGTTCTTC. It encodes CASSPREGDEQFF.

This clone was counted a few times. The V and J genes are TRBV28 and TRBJ1-1, with 7 bases aligning to TRBD1. The CDR3 has 15 residues. V shed 5 bases, J shed 3 bases, and the junction held 9 bases outside the gene matches. Germline CDR1 and CDR2: MDHEN and SYDVKM. The CDR3 bases are TGTGCCAGCAGTCCTCTCGGGACAGAGTACACTGAAGCTTTCTTT. This translates into CASSPLGTEYTEAFF.

This clone showed up just a few times. The gene calls are TRBV10-3 and TRBJ2-1; perhaps TRBD2 as D (6 bases). The V and J ends lost 10 bases and 5 bases respectively, with 15 bases between them. CDR3 length: 13 residues. Germline CDR1 and CDR2: ENHRY and SYGVKD. The CDR3 DNA reads TGTGCCAGTACCGGGGACTTCAACAATGAGCAGTTCTTC. This codes for CASTGDFNNEQFF.

The chain combines TRBV12-3 or TRBV12-4 with TRBJ2-4, with D hard to call. V gave up 6 bases and J gave up 8 bases, with 8 bases separating them. The CDR3 is 11 amino acids. The CDR3 DNA follows: TGTGCCAGCAGCCAGAATTACATTCAGTACTTC. This translates into CASSQNYIQYF.

The V call is TRBV28, the J call TRBJ2-1, with 9 bases that match TRBD2. CDR1 and CDR2 (germline): MDHEN, SYDVKM. Trimming at V came to 7 bases and at J to 6 bases, leaving 10 bases not matched to a gene. CDR3 size: 15 residues. For the CDR3, the DNA is TGTGCCAGCACCGATAGCGGGAGTCTAAGCAATGAGCAGTTCTTC. Its translation: CASTDSGSLSNEQFF. The whole variable domain, filled in from reference TRBV28 and TRBJ2-1, reads DVKVTQSSRYLVKRTGEKVFLECVQDMDHENMFWYRQDPGLGLRLIYFSYDVKMKEKGDIPEGYSVSREKKERFSLILESASTNQTSMYLCASTDSGSLSNEQFFGPGTRLTVL.

This chain links TRBV7-2 with TRBJ2-7, with 8 bases lining up with TRBD2. CDR3 size: 17 residues. After removal of 4 bases from V and 7 bases from J, the junction contained 18 bases not matched to a gene. In germline, CDR1 is SGHTA, CDR2 FQGNSA. This CDR3 is CASSSSGETSAWEEQYF. CDR3 nucleotide sequence: TGTGCCAGCAGCTCCTCTGGGGAGACTAGCGCGTGGGAGGAGCAGTACTTC. Filled out from reference TRBV7-2 and TRBJ2-7, the complete variable domain reads GAGVSQSPSNKVTEKGKDVELRCDPISGHTALYWYRQSLGQGLEFLIYFQGNSAPDKSGLPSDRFSAERTGGSVSTLTIQRTQQEDSAVYLCASSSSGETSAWEEQYFGPGTRLTVT.

This chain uses TRBV6-5 with TRBJ2-5; D is perhaps TRBD1 (5 bases). Germline CDR1 and CDR2: MNHEY and SVGAGI. The CDR3 is made up of 13 amino acids. V was clipped by 2 bases and J by 3 bases, with 7 bases between them. The CDR3 loop is CASSYDREETQYF. The CDR3 DNA is TGTGCCAGCAGTTACGACAGAGAAGAGACCCAGTACTTC.

V gene TRBV10-3 combines with J gene TRBJ2-2; 9 bases are shared with TRBD2. Per the germline V gene, CDR1 is ENHRY and CDR2 is SYGVKD. With 2 bases clipped from V and 4 bases from J, the junction kept 5 bases outside the gene matches. The CDR3 runs 16 residues. The CDR3 reads CAISEAGLAGTGELFF. In DNA, the CDR3 is TGTGCCATCAGTGAGGCGGGACTAGCAGGCACCGGGGAGCTGTTTTTT.

The V call is TRBV19, the J call TRBJ2-1; TRBD2 agrees at 10 bases. Germline CDR1 is LNHDA and CDR2 is SQIVND (reference sequence). The CDR3 consists of 15 residues. Germline trimming cut 4 bases from V and 5 bases from J; bases unmatched to any gene: 5. The CDR3: CASSRLAGTNNEQFF. CDR3 nucleotide sequence: TGTGCCAGTAGTAGACTAGCGGGTACAAACAATGAGCAGTTCTTC.

V is TRBV29-1 and J is TRBJ1-1, with a weak D call TRBD1 (6 bases). Per the germline V gene, CDR1 is SQVTM and CDR2 is ANQGSEA. This CDR3 region has 14 residues. The germline V and J ends were trimmed by 0 bases and 8 bases, with 16 bases remaining between them. The CDR3 is CSVEDRGMATEAFF. DNA for the CDR3: TGCAGCGTTGAAGACAGGGGAATGGCGACGGAAGCTTTCTTT.

As for this clone: One end of the junction fails to match germline, which may point to a read error. The chain is built from TRBV6-1 and TRBJ2-7, with 9 bases that match TRBD2. Germline V gives CDR1 MNHNS, CDR2 SASEGT. The CDR3 is 15 residues long. In DNA, the CDR3 is TGTGCCAGCGGTGACGCGGGAGGGTCCTCCTACGAGCAGTACTTC. It yields the protein CASGDAGGSSYEQYF.

This clone has just a few counts. The CDR3 reads CASSLVASAGNTIYF. The CDR3 nucleotides read TGTGCCAGCAGCTTAGTGGCCAGCGCTGGAAACACCATATATTTT. The chain recombines TRBV7-9 with TRBJ1-3; D ambiguous. V lost 1 base, J lost 2 bases, and 9 bases lay in between. Germline V CDR1 and CDR2: SEHNR, FQNEAQ (reference sequence). This CDR3 has 15 residues.

The rearrangement uses TRBV29-1 and TRBJ2-1; D unresolved. Trimming cost V 3 bases and J 5 bases, with 11 bases left between them. Germline CDR1 SQVTM, CDR2 ANQGSEA. CDR3 length: 13 residues. CDR3 amino acids: CSVDWAGNNEQFF. The CDR3 bases are TGCAGCGTTGACTGGGCCGGAAACAATGAGCAGTTCTTC.

The chain has TRBV14 and TRBJ1-1, with TRBD1 identical over 8 bases. The junction had 10 bases not matched to a gene; V was cut back by 3 bases and J by 4 bases. This CDR3 spans 16 amino acids. From germline, CDR1 is SGHDN and CDR2 FVKESK. The CDR3 bases are TGTGCCAGCAGCCACCTACCCAGGGGGCCGGGCACTGAAGCTTTCTTT. Translated, it gives CASSHLPRGPGTEAFF.

This chain's CDR3 is CASADRGHGYTF. CDR3 in DNA: TGTGCCAGCGCCGACAGGGGCCATGGCTACACCTTC. The genes are TRBV21-1 and TRBJ1-2; TRBD1, the table's D call, lacks a check against the DNA. TRBV21-1 is termed a pseudogene. The CDR3 is 12 amino acids.

V gene TRBV2 combines with J gene TRBJ2-1; the match to TRBD2 covers 10 bases. The CDR3 has 15 residues. Trimming cost V 5 bases and J 6 bases; bases outside gene matches: 7. Looked up from germline, CDR1 is SNHLY and CDR2 is FYNNEI. The CDR3 loop is CASSPLAGVFNEQFF. CDR3 DNA: TGTGCCAGCAGTCCCCTAGCGGGAGTGTTCAATGAGCAGTTCTTC. The full variable domain, rest sourced from reference TRBV2 and TRBJ2-1, is EPEVTQTPSHQVTQMGQEVILRCVPISNHLYFYWYRQILGQKVEFLVSFYNNEISEKSEIFDDQFSVERPDGSNFTLKIRSTKLEDSAMYFCASSPLAGVFNEQFFGPGTRLTVL.